This T cell receptor beta chain was retrieved from a study of T cells after yellow fever vaccination. Study results and caveats: Subsequent to the booster, the majority of primary-vaccination clones reappeared (around 96% CD4, more than 70% CD8). The study found a weaker secondary response that peaked faster, day 5 versus 15. CD4 and CD8 compartments shared a small share of clonotypes, likely from convergent recombination.

The authors made TCR cDNA by 5'RACE template switching, adding a universal primer site and UMIs. TCRdb re-derived calls from the 5' RACE reads in MiXCR, one entry per CDR3 protein. Found here are a few hundred thousand distinct CDR3 sequences, over 4% of them singletons; the top ten hold roughly 24%. At least ten counts were recorded for this clonotype. Its antigen is undetermined. The CDR3 contains 13 residues. V was cut by 3 bases and J by 3 bases, with 8 bases left in between. Germline assignment: CDR1 SGHTA and CDR2 FQGNSA. The TCR sequence derives from a man younger than 30 who received the YFV17D yellow fever vaccine. This material consisted of PBMCs, taken 5 days after the yellow fever booster vaccination. The chain couples TRBV7-2 to TRBJ2-5; D is perhaps TRBD2 (6 bases). The CDR3 DNA is TGTGCCAGCAGCTTCGGACTAAAAGAGACCCAGTACTTC. Protein product: CASSFGLKETQYF.